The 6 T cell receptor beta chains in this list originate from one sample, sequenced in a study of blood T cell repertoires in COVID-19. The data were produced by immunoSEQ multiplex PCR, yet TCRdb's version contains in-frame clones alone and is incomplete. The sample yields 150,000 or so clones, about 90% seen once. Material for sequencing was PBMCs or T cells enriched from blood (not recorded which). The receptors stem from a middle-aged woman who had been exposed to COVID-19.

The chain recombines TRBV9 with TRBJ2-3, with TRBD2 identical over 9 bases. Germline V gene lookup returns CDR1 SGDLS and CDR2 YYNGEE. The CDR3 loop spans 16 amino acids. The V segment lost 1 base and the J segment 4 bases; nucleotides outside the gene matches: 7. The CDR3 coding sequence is TGTGCCAGCAGCGTACTGGCGGGGGGGCGATCAGATACGCAGTATTTT. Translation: CASSVLAGGRSDTQYF.

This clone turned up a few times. CDR3 loop: CASSPRRESETQYF. The CDR3 nucleotides read TGTGCCAGCTCACCACGGCGGGAGTCAGAGACCCAGTACTTC. This chain uses TRBV18 with TRBJ2-5; 7 bases match TRBD2. The CDR3 covers 14 residues. V gave up 1 base and J gave up 4 bases; unmatched junction bases: 3. From germline, CDR1 is KGHSH and CDR2 LQKENI.

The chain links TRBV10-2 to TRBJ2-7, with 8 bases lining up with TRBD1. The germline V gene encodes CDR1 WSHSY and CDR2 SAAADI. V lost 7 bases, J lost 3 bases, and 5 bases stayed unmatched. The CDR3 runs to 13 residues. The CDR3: CASKETGDYEQYF. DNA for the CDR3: TGCGCCAGCAAAGAGACAGGGGACTACGAGCAGTACTTC.

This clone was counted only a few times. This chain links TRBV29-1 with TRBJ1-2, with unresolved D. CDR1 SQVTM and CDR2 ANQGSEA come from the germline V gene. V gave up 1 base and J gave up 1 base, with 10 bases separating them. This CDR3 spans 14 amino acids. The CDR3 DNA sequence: TGCAGCGTTGAAGGGCTGGAGGGTAACTATGGCTACACCTTC. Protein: CSVEGLEGNYGYTF. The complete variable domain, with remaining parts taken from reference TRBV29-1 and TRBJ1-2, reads SAVISQKPSRDICQRGTSLTIQCQVDSQVTMMFWYRQQPGQSLTLIATANQGSEATYESGFVIDKFPISRPNLTFSTLTVSNMSPEDSSIYLCSVEGLEGNYGYTFGSGTRLTVV.

CDR3 amino acids: CASSQRMNTEAFF. The CDR3 DNA follows: TGTGCCAGTAGTCAGCGCATGAACACTGAAGCTTTCTTT. V usage is TRBV19 and J usage is TRBJ1-1; D not certain. Germline CDR1 reads LNHDA; CDR2 reads SQIVND (reference sequence). This CDR3 contains 13 residues. The V end was cut by 5 bases, the J end by 0 bases, with 7 bases between.

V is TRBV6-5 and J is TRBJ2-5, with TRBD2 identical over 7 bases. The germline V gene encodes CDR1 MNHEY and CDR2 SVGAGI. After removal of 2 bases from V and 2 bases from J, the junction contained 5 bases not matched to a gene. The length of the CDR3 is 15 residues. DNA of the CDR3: TGTGCCAGCAGTTACAATGCGGGGGTACAAGAGACCCAGTACTTC. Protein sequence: CASSYNAGVQETQYF.